The 30 T cell receptor beta chains reported below all come from one sample, sequenced in a study of identifying expanded T cells in peripheral blood. Profiled with immunoSEQ multiplex PCR; TCRdb holds only in-frame clones, not every one. This sample has tens of thousands of clones, with around 90% found just once. The sequencing sample was made of blood. The source is a person aged 18 to 75 in good health.

The chain recombines TRBV27 with TRBJ2-6; 9 nucleotides align to TRBD1. This CDR3 has 19 residues. V gave up 2 bases and J gave up 0 bases; unmatched junction bases: 8. Looked up from germline, CDR1 is MNHEY and CDR2 is SMNVEV (reference sequence). Written as DNA, the CDR3 is TGTGCCAGCAGTTTACGGACAGGGGAGGCGGCCTCTGGGGCCAACGTCCTGACTTTC. Translating it yields CASSLRTGEAASGANVLTF.

The V gene is TRBV5-1, the J gene TRBJ2-2, with 11 bases fitting TRBD2. V shed 5 bases and J 5 bases; nucleotides not matched to a gene: 5. This CDR3 has 15 amino acids. Germline CDR1 reads SGHRS; CDR2 reads YFSETQ. CDR3 nucleotides: TGCGCCAGCAGACTAGGACTAGCGGGTACCGGGGAGCTGTTTTTT. Translation: CASRLGLAGTGELFF.

This sequence joins TRBV14 and TRBJ2-5, with TRBD1 matching 7 bases. V lost 3 bases to trimming and J lost 2 bases; unmatched junction nucleotides: 6. The CDR3 spans 15 residues. The germline CDR1 and CDR2 sequences are SGHDN and FVKESK. The CDR3 DNA reads TGTGCCAGCAGCCACCCGGGACAGAAACAAGAGACCCAGTACTTC. Translated: CASSHPGQKQETQYF.

V gene TRBV20-1 combines with J gene TRBJ2-7; D gene uncertain. V lost 3 bases and J lost 6, with 9 bases in between. Germline loops: CDR1 DFQATT, CDR2 SNEGSKA (reference sequence). This CDR3 region has 11 residues. CDR3 sequence reads: CSARGLAEQYF. CDR3 bases: TGCAGTGCTAGGGGCCTTGCCGAGCAGTACTTC.

The gene calls are TRBV5-6 and TRBJ1-2; no firm D call. The CDR3 covers 14 residues. Trimming cost V 0 bases and J 4 bases, with 10 bases left between them. Germline V gives CDR1 SGHDT, CDR2 YYEEEE. CDR3 coding DNA: TGTGCCAGCAGCTTGGCTGGCCAGACCTATGGCTACACCTTC. It translates to CASSLAGQTYGYTF.

The chain carries TRBV7-9 and TRBJ1-1, with 7 bases aligning to TRBD1. The CDR3 length is 15 residues. Germline CDR1 reads SEHNR; CDR2 reads FQNEAQ (reference sequence). V lost 5 bases, J lost 5 bases, and 11 bases stayed unmatched. CDR3 protein: CASSRMTGLSTEAFF. For the CDR3, the DNA is TGTGCCAGCAGCAGGATGACAGGGCTGAGTACTGAAGCTTTCTTT.

The V and J genes are TRBV5-1 and TRBJ2-3; either TRBD1 or TRBD2 may supply D (6 bases each). Germline V gives CDR1 SGHRS, CDR2 YFSETQ. Trimming took off 0 bases at V and 0 bases at J, with 11 bases between the two ends. The CDR3 contains 16 residues. The CDR3 loop is CASSLGGGPSTDTQYF. Here the CDR3 DNA reads TGCGCCAGCAGCTTGGGTGGGGGGCCTAGCACAGATACGCAGTATTTT.

V is TRBV19 and J is TRBJ1-4, with D possibly matching TRBD1 (5 bases). Germline CDR1 and CDR2: LNHDA and SQIVND (reference sequence). There are 16 residues in the CDR3. V was cut by 5 bases and J by 7 bases, with 20 bases left in between. CDR3 bases: TGTGCCAGTAGTCCCCTACGTGAGGTGGGGGGTGAAAAACTGTTTTTT. Amino acid sequence: CASSPLREVGGEKLFF.

The rearrangement joins TRBV30 to TRBJ2-1, with a tentative D call TRBD2 (5 bases). V lost 4 bases to trimming and J lost 3 bases, with 7 bases between them. The CDR3 has 12 residues. The germline CDR1 and CDR2 sequences are GTSNPN and SVGIG (reference sequence). The CDR3 nucleotides are TGTGCCTGGACGGGGTTCTACAATGAGCAGTTCTTC. Amino acid sequence: CAWTGFYNEQFF.

This chain uses TRBV27 with TRBJ2-7; 7 nucleotides match TRBD1. V trimming: 6 bases; J trimming: 0 bases; junction bases outside the gene matches: 5. The CDR3 length is 14 residues. Germline values: CDR1 MNHEY, CDR2 SMNVEV (reference sequence). The CDR3 bases are TGTGCCAGCAGCACAGGGGCAAGCTCCTACGAGCAGTACTTC. This encodes CASSTGASSYEQYF.

V usage is TRBV5-5 and J usage is TRBJ1-1; D remains ambiguous. There are 14 residues in the CDR3. Trimming shortened V by 1 base and J by 1 base, and 8 bases separated the two germline ends. CDR1 SGHKS and CDR2 YYEKEE come from the germline V gene (reference sequence). For the CDR3, the DNA is TGTGCCAGCAGCTTGATCGCGGGGAACACTGAAGCTTTCTTT. Translating it yields CASSLIAGNTEAFF. The whole variable domain, filled in from reference TRBV5-5 and TRBJ1-1, reads DAGVTQSPTHLIKTRGQQVTLRCSPISGHKSVSWYQQVLGQGPQFIFQYYEKEERGRGNFPDRFSARQFPNYSSELNVNALLLGDSALYLCASSLIAGNTEAFFGQGTRLTVV.

This chain links TRBV6-1 with TRBJ2-4; TRBD2 is a possible D gene (5 bases). Germline CDR1 is MNHNS and CDR2 is SASEGT. V was pared by 4 bases and J by 7 bases, with 26 bases between. This CDR3 is built from 18 residues. The CDR3 coding sequence is TGTGCCAGCAGTGGTGCAGGCTTTTTTGGATCGGGGTCGAACATTCAGTACTTC. This sequence encodes CASSGAGFFGSGSNIQYF.

This sequence joins TRBV28 and TRBJ1-1, with D possibly TRBD1 on 6 matching bases. Between the trimmed V and J ends, which lost 5 bases and 3 bases, there was a span of 13 bases. This CDR3 comprises 14 residues. Germline V gene sequence: CDR1 MDHEN, CDR2 SYDVKM. The CDR3: CASSVTGRDTEAFF. CDR3 nucleotides: TGTGCCAGCAGTGTTACAGGGCGGGACACTGAAGCTTTCTTT.

About this clone: Different DNA sequences within this sample yield the same CDR3. CDR3 sequence: CASSLQGNTEAFF. CDR3 coding DNA: TGTGCCAGCAGTTTACAAGGGAACACTGAAGCTTTCTTT. The chain uses TRBV27 and TRBJ1-1; unclear D gene. CDR3 length equals 13 residues. Per germline, CDR1 MNHEY and CDR2 SMNVEV (reference sequence). The V end was cut by 2 bases, the J end by 1 base, with 5 bases between.

As DNA, the CDR3 is TGTGCCAGCAGCTCCGGGGGTAGCACAGATACGCAGTATTTT. It translates to CASSSGGSTDTQYF. The chain employs TRBV9 and TRBJ2-3; perhaps TRBD2 as D (6 bases). V was pared by 4 bases and J by 0 bases, with 9 bases between. Germline V gene sequence: CDR1 SGDLS, CDR2 YYNGEE. The CDR3 runs 14 residues.

The CDR3 nucleotides are TGTGCTAGTGGTAGTCGACGTGCAGGACAAAGTCGGGCCAACGTCCTGACTTTC. Protein sequence: CASGSRRAGQSRANVLTF. The chain links TRBV12-5 to TRBJ2-6; D may be TRBD1 (5 bases). Germline loops: CDR1 LGHNT, CDR2 FRNRAP. This CDR3 spans 18 amino acids. V lost 5 bases to trimming and J lost 5 bases, with 22 bases between them.

The chain recombines TRBV5-1 with TRBJ2-2, with D possibly matching TRBD1 (6 bases). The germline V gene encodes CDR1 SGHRS and CDR2 YFSETQ. The CDR3 is made up of 15 amino acids. The V end lost 4 bases, the J end lost 4 bases, and 14 bases lay between the germline ends. CDR3 residues: CASSTQQGATGELFF. The CDR3 nucleotides are TGCGCCAGCAGCACACAACAGGGTGCCACCGGGGAGCTGTTTTTT.

This rearrangement joins TRBV6-5 to TRBJ1-5; D not certain. The CDR3 runs to 14 residues. V was clipped by 4 bases and J by 1 base, with 8 bases between them. Per germline, CDR1 MNHEY and CDR2 SVGAGI. The CDR3: CASSSGRSNQPQHF. CDR3 DNA: TGTGCCAGCAGTTCGGGCAGGAGCAATCAGCCCCAGCATTTT.

The chain links TRBV30 to TRBJ2-3; unclear D gene. Trimming removed 2 bases at V and 2 bases at J, with 8 bases between. The germline V gene has CDR1 GTSNPN and CDR2 SVGIG (reference sequence). This CDR3 spans 13 amino acids. Written as DNA, the CDR3 is TGTGCCTGGAGTTCGCGGCCCACAGATACGCAGTATTTT. Amino acid sequence: CAWSSRPTDTQYF.

The rearrangement links TRBV28 to TRBJ2-3, with TRBD2 matching 11 bases. Germline V gene data show CDR1 as MDHEN and CDR2 as SYDVKM. The CDR3 has 14 residues. V was pared by 3 bases and J by 10 bases, with 6 bases of the junction left unmatched. The CDR3 loop is CASSFGLAGVAQYF. Written as DNA, the CDR3 is TGTGCCAGCAGTTTTGGACTAGCGGGTGTGGCGCAGTATTTT.

For this clone: Other DNA sequences within the sample encode an identical CDR3. The chain is built from TRBV18 and TRBJ1-4; possible D gene TRBD1, 5 bases. Germline lookup yields CDR1 KGHSH and CDR2 LQKENI. CDR3 size: 14 residues. The V end was cut by 3 bases, the J end by 0 bases, with 5 bases between. The CDR3, as DNA: TGTGCCAGCTCACCGACAGCAACTAATGAAAAACTGTTTTTT. Translating it yields CASSPTATNEKLFF.

A few counts support this clone. The rearrangement joins TRBV10-3 to TRBJ2-3; TRBD2 matches at 10 bases. Looked up from germline, CDR1 is ENHRY and CDR2 is SYGVKD. The junction had 4 bases not matched to a gene; V was cut back by 3 bases and J by 1 base. The CDR3 totals 16 residues. CDR3 sequence: CAISDGLAGGTDTQYF. CDR3 bases: TGTGCCATCAGTGATGGTCTAGCGGGGGGCACAGATACGCAGTATTTT.

The chain uses TRBV11-3 and TRBJ2-4, with a weak D call TRBD2 (6 bases). Trimming removed 1 base at V and 15 bases at J, with 16 bases between. The CDR3 runs 13 residues. Germline CDR1 is SGHNT and CDR2 is YENEEA. The CDR3 DNA sequence: TGTGCCAGCAGCTTAGCGCCCGGGAGACGGTGGTACTTC. The encoded protein is CASSLAPGRRWYF. Variable domain in full (rest from reference TRBV11-3 and TRBJ2-4): EAGVVQSPRYKIIEKKQPVAFWCNPISGHNTLYWYLQNLGQGPELLIRYENEEAVDDSQLPKDRFSAERLKGVDSTLKIQPAELGDSAVYLCASSLAPGRRWYFGAGTRLSVL.

In DNA form, the CDR3 reads TGTGCCAGCAGCACTTTTACCCACTACTATAGCAATCAGCCCCAGCATTTT. Protein product: CASSTFTHYYSNQPQHF. This rearrangement joins TRBV21-1 to TRBJ1-5. TRBV21-1 is assigned pseudogene status. The CDR3 runs to 17 residues.

The genes are TRBV6-1 and TRBJ2-7; 8 nucleotides line up with TRBD1. CDR1 MNHNS and CDR2 SASEGT come from the germline V gene. The CDR3 has 16 residues. After removal of 2 bases from V and 3 bases from J, the junction contained 9 bases not matched to a gene. The CDR3 loop is CASSERNFGQGYEQYF. Written as DNA, the CDR3 is TGTGCCAGCAGTGAAAGGAATTTTGGACAGGGCTACGAGCAGTACTTC.

The chain joins TRBV2 to TRBJ2-2; TRBD2 matches 7 bases. Germline V lookup: CDR1 SNHLY, CDR2 FYNNEI. V lost 4 bases and J lost 3; bases outside the gene matches: 5. The CDR3 loop spans 15 amino acids. The CDR3 DNA reads as TGTGCCAGCAGTGTCGGGGAGGGCGACACCGGGGAGCTGTTTTTT. Protein sequence: CASSVGEGDTGELFF.

V and J are TRBV19 and TRBJ1-4, with 9 bases fitting TRBD1. Germline CDR1 is LNHDA and CDR2 is SQIVND (reference sequence). With 5 bases clipped from V and 3 bases from J, the junction kept 10 bases outside the gene matches. CDR3 size: 17 residues. DNA for the CDR3: TGTGCCAGTAGTGCCAAGGACAGGGGAAAAGCTAATGAAAAACTGTTTTTT. It is translated as CASSAKDRGKANEKLFF.

In this sample, this clone turned up a few times. The chain is built from TRBV4-2 and TRBJ1-2, with TRBD1 matching 8 bases. Germline CDR1 reads LGHNA; CDR2 reads YNFKEQ. V was clipped by 0 bases and J by 8 bases; unmatched bases: 5. The length of the CDR3 is 14 residues. CDR3 loop: CASSQDQGAWGYTF. In DNA form, the CDR3 reads TGTGCCAGCAGCCAAGATCAGGGGGCTTGGGGCTACACCTTC.

In this sample, this clone turned up a few times. The chain is built from TRBV21-1 and TRBJ1-5; the table's D call TRBD1 went unverified against the DNA. TRBV21-1 constitutes a pseudogene. This CDR3 comprises 20 residues. CDR3: CASSKGRGTGGNGRNQPQHF. The CDR3 nucleotides are TGTGCCAGCAGCAAAGGGAGGGGGACAGGGGGCAATGGGAGAAATCAGCCCCAGCATTTT.

This sequence joins TRBV7-2 and TRBJ2-5, with 13 bases aligning to TRBD2. CDR3 length: 15 amino acids. Trimming cost V 6 bases and J 5 bases; bases outside gene matches: 6. Germline lookup yields CDR1 SGHTA and CDR2 FQGNSA. In DNA, the CDR3 is TGTGCCAGCAGTCGGACTAGCGGGAGCCTGGAGACCCAGTACTTC. Amino acid sequence: CASSRTSGSLETQYF.